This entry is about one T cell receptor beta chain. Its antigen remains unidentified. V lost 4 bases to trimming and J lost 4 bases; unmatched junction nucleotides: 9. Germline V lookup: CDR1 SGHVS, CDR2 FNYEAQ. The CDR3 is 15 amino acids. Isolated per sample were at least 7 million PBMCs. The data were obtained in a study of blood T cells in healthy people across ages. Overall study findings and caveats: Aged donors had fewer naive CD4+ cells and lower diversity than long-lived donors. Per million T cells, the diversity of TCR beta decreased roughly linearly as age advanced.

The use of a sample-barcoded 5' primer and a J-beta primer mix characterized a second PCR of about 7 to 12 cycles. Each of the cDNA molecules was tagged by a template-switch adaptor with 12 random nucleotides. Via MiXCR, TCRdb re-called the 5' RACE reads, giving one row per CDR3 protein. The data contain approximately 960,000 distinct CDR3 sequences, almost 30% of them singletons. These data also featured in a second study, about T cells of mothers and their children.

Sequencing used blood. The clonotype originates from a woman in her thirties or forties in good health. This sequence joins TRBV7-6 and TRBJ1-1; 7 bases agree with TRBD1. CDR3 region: CASSSQQGRTTEAFF. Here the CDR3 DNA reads TGTGCCAGCAGCTCCCAACAGGGGCGAACCACTGAAGCTTTCTTT.